Each of the 30 T cell receptor beta chains below was sequenced from the same sample in a study of blood T cell repertoires in COVID-19. The data were produced by immunoSEQ multiplex PCR, yet TCRdb's version contains in-frame clones alone and is incomplete. The table includes roughly 230,000 clones, 80% to 95% detected once. The sequencing input was peripheral blood. The origin of the receptors is a young man with COVID-19, enrolled during active disease.

The CDR3 DNA reads as TGTGCCAGCAGTTACGGACAGCCGAGCAATCAGCCCCAGCATTTT. Protein sequence: CASSYGQPSNQPQHF. This rearrangement joins TRBV6-5 to TRBJ1-5, with D perhaps TRBD1 (6 bases). Trimming shortened V by 2 bases and J by 1 base, and 9 bases separated the two germline ends. Germline CDR1 MNHEY, CDR2 SVGAGI. There are 15 residues in the CDR3.

The V call is TRBV5-4, the J call TRBJ2-7, with a weak D call TRBD2 (6 bases). This CDR3 has 15 amino acids. The V end was cut by 2 bases, the J end by 0 bases, with 12 bases between. CDR1 and CDR2 from the germline V gene are SGHNT and YYREEE (reference sequence). CDR3 sequence reads: CASSLGGALSYEQYF. The CDR3 DNA follows: TGTGCCAGCAGCTTAGGCGGGGCCCTCTCCTACGAGCAGTACTTC.

The rearrangement links TRBV7-9 to TRBJ2-5; 9 bases align to TRBD1. Germline CDR1 reads SEHNR; CDR2 reads FQNEAQ (reference sequence). The CDR3 sequence is 14 residues long. V lost 4 bases, J lost 6 bases, and 6 bases stayed unmatched. CDR3 DNA sequence: TGTGCCAGCAGCTCTTGGACAGGGGAACAGACCCAGTACTTC. Translating gives CASSSWTGEQTQYF.

Only one count was recorded for this clone. The chain carries TRBV7-6 and TRBJ2-5; TRBD1 aligns across 9 bases. Germline V CDR1 and CDR2: SGHVS, FNYEAQ. After removal of 3 bases from V and 5 bases from J, the junction contained 16 bases not matched to a gene. There are 18 residues in the CDR3. The CDR3 reads CASSFSTPTTGGQETQYF. The CDR3 DNA is TGTGCCAGCAGCTTCAGCACCCCAACTACAGGGGGCCAGGAGACCCAGTACTTC. Variable domain in full (rest from reference TRBV7-6 and TRBJ2-5): GAGVSQSPRYKVTKRGQDVALRCDPISGHVSLYWYRQALGQGPEFLTYFNYEAQQDKSGLPNDRFSAERPEGSISTLTIQRTEQRDSAMYRCASSFSTPTTGGQETQYFGPGTRLLVL.

The gene calls are TRBV5-1 and TRBJ2-1; TRBD1 aligns across 8 bases. The CDR3 length is 15 residues. Germline V gene lookup returns CDR1 SGHRS and CDR2 YFSETQ. V was clipped by 0 bases and J by 4 bases; unmatched bases: 3. In DNA, the CDR3 is TGCGCCAGCAGCTTGGGACAGGGGACTTACAATGAGCAGTTCTTC. This translates into CASSLGQGTYNEQFF.

The rearrangement links TRBV7-6 to TRBJ1-2; 12 nucleotides agree with TRBD1. Germline CDR1 is SGHVS and CDR2 is FNYEAQ. J gave up 0 bases and V 5 bases, and 10 bases lay outside the gene matches. The CDR3 loop spans 18 amino acids. This CDR3 reads CASSPRPGTGGTNYGYTF. In nucleotides, the CDR3 is TGTGCCAGCAGCCCCCGTCCCGGGACAGGGGGCACTAACTATGGCTACACCTTC.

This chain uses TRBV9 with TRBJ1-1, with a possible D match to TRBD1 (5 bases). Germline V gene lookup returns CDR1 SGDLS and CDR2 YYNGEE. The CDR3 runs 14 residues. V lost 0 bases and J lost 6, with 12 bases in between. The DNA of the CDR3 is TGTGCCAGCAGCGTAGACAGCAGGGCCGCTGAAGCTTTCTTT. This gives the protein CASSVDSRAAEAFF.

The chain recombines TRBV7-2 with TRBJ2-2, with 9 bases identical to TRBD2. The CDR3 is made up of 15 amino acids. Losses at the gene ends were 3 bases for V and 7 bases for J; bases not matched to a gene: 6. CDR1 and CDR2 (germline): SGHTA, FQGNSA. As DNA, the CDR3 is TGTGCCAGCAGCTTTATGCGGGGGGGAGGCGGGGAGCTGTTTTTT. This encodes CASSFMRGGGGELFF.

V gene TRBV7-9 combines with J gene TRBJ2-5; D gene ambiguous. This CDR3 has 17 residues. The V and J ends lost 3 bases and 0 bases respectively, with 17 bases between them. Per germline, CDR1 SEHNR and CDR2 FQNEAQ (reference sequence). The DNA of the CDR3 is TGTGCCAGCAGCTTGGGCGATGTGCAGAGCTACCAAGAGACCCAGTACTTC. It is translated as CASSLGDVQSYQETQYF.

The CDR3, as DNA: TGTGCCAGCAGCTTCAGGGTTTCAGATACGCAGTATTTT. Its translation: CASSFRVSDTQYF. J is TRBJ2-3 and V is TRBV5-6; D is possibly TRBD1 (5 bases). V dropped 2 bases and J dropped 4 bases, with 8 bases sitting between them. Germline V gives CDR1 SGHDT, CDR2 YYEEEE. The CDR3 sequence is 13 residues long.

The rearrangement links TRBV3-1 (or the pseudogene TRBV3-2) to TRBJ2-5, with unresolved D. CDR1 and CDR2 from the germline V gene are LGHDT and YNNKEL (reference sequence). The germline V and J ends were trimmed by 2 bases and 4 bases, with 8 bases remaining between them. This CDR3 spans 13 amino acids. CDR3 loop: CASSQIFGETQYF. The CDR3 DNA reads as TGTGCCAGCAGCCAAATATTCGGAGAGACCCAGTACTTC.

The genes are TRBV30 and TRBJ1-2; possible D gene TRBD1, 5 bases. CDR3 length: 15 amino acids. Trimming took off 5 bases at V and 4 bases at J, with 20 bases between the two ends. Germline CDR1 reads GTSNPN; CDR2 reads SVGIG (reference sequence). The CDR3 is CAWDDSTYISYGYTF. The CDR3 DNA reads TGTGCCTGGGATGACAGTACATATATCTCCTATGGCTACACCTTC. The entire variable domain, with the rest obtained from reference TRBV30 and TRBJ1-2, is as follows: SQTIHQWPATLVQPVGSPLSLECTVEGTSNPNLYWYRQAAGRGLQLLFYSVGIGQISSEVPQNLSASRPQDRQFILSSKKLLLSDSGFYLCAWDDSTYISYGYTFGSGTRLTVV.

This chain uses TRBV7-9 with TRBJ2-7; 11 positions agree with TRBD2. Germline lookup yields CDR1 SEHNR and CDR2 FQNEAQ (reference sequence). Trimming removed 2 bases from V and 6 bases from J; junction bases left unmatched: 6. The CDR3 spans 15 residues. CDR3 sequence: CASSLFGTSGLEQYF. The CDR3 coding sequence is TGTGCCAGCAGCTTATTCGGGACTAGCGGCCTCGAGCAGTACTTC.

The rearrangement uses TRBV3-1 (or the pseudogene TRBV3-2) and TRBJ1-1; no firm D call. This CDR3 spans 13 amino acids. CDR1 LGHDT and CDR2 YNNKEL come from the germline V gene (reference sequence). V was cut by 4 bases and J by 6 bases, with 12 bases left in between. CDR3 in DNA: TGTGCCAGCAGCCTCGAGGGCGGGCCTGAAGCTTTCTTT. It yields the protein CASSLEGGPEAFF.

The gene calls are TRBV27 and TRBJ1-5, with D tentatively TRBD1 (5 bases). Trimming left V 6 bases short and J 0 bases short, with 12 bases between. CDR3 size: 15 residues. The germline V gene encodes CDR1 MNHEY and CDR2 SMNVEV (reference sequence). CDR3 sequence: CASRLRGYSNQPQHF. CDR3 in DNA: TGTGCCAGCAGGCTTAGGGGTTATAGCAATCAGCCCCAGCATTTT.

The chain combines TRBV4-1 with TRBJ1-1; 10 bases are shared with TRBD1. The CDR3 loop spans 18 amino acids. The V gene end was trimmed by 0 bases and the J gene end by 5 bases; junction bases not matched to a gene: 12. CDR1 and CDR2 (germline): MGHRA, YSYEKL. Here the CDR3 reads CASSQDGGQGLLVTEAFF. CDR3 DNA: TGCGCCAGCAGCCAAGATGGGGGACAGGGGCTGTTGGTTACTGAAGCTTTCTTT.

The gene calls are TRBV10-1 and TRBJ1-1; D perhaps matches TRBD1 (5 bases). Germline CDR1 is WNHNN and CDR2 is SYGVQD (reference sequence). This CDR3 comprises 14 residues. The ends were cut back, 3 bases at V and 10 bases at J, with 18 bases in the middle. The CDR3 coding sequence is TGCGCCAGCAGTGACCGTCGGCAGGGTTTCGGAGCTTTCTTT. Translated, it gives CASSDRRQGFGAFF.

The V and J genes are TRBV6-5 and TRBJ1-1; D is unclear. CDR1 is MNHEY, CDR2 SVGAGI, per germline. The CDR3 sequence is 14 residues long. V lost 7 bases to trimming and J lost 1 base, with 13 bases between them. DNA of the CDR3: TGTGCCAGCACTCCGGGAGGGAGGAACACTGAAGCTTTCTTT. Residues: CASTPGGRNTEAFF.

The rearrangement uses TRBV30 and TRBJ2-5, with 10 bases identical to TRBD1. Germline V lookup: CDR1 GTSNPN, CDR2 SVGIG (reference sequence). The CDR3 sequence is 15 residues long. Trimming cost V 0 bases and J 5 bases; bases outside gene matches: 6. DNA for the CDR3: TGTGCCTGGAGTGTACAGGGACAGGGGAGGGAGACCCAGTACTTC. Encoded protein: CAWSVQGQGRETQYF. Combining the CDR3 with reference TRBV30 and TRBJ2-5 gives the whole variable domain SQTIHQWPATLVQPVGSPLSLECTVEGTSNPNLYWYRQAAGRGLQLLFYSVGIGQISSEVPQNLSASRPQDRQFILSSKKLLLSDSGFYLCAWSVQGQGRETQYFGPGTRLLVL.

V and J are TRBV9 and TRBJ2-7, with TRBD1 matching 7 bases. This CDR3 comprises 15 residues. The V segment lost 4 bases and the J segment 5 bases; nucleotides outside the gene matches: 12. CDR1 SGDLS and CDR2 YYNGEE come from the germline V gene. CDR3 amino acids: CASSPQQGPGDEQYF. The CDR3 DNA sequence: TGTGCCAGCAGCCCCCAACAGGGGCCTGGCGACGAGCAGTACTTC.

The chain is built from TRBV12-5 and TRBJ1-1; no firm D call. CDR1 and CDR2 from the germline V gene are LGHNT and FRNRAP. V was trimmed by 0 bases and J by 4 bases, leaving 9 bases between them. The CDR3 runs to 14 residues. CDR3 amino acids: CASGLVPGLTEAFF. CDR3 in DNA: TGTGCTAGTGGTTTGGTACCTGGGCTCACTGAAGCTTTCTTT. Complete variable domain (other parts from reference TRBV12-5 and TRBJ1-1): DARVTQTPRHKVTEMGQEVTMRCQPILGHNTVFWYRQTMMQGLELLAYFRNRAPLDDSGMPKDRFSAEMPDATLATLKIQPSEPRDSAVYFCASGLVPGLTEAFFGQGTRLTVV.

The chain carries TRBV27 and TRBJ1-6; TRBD1 matches 10 bases. The ends lost 0 bases at V and 9 bases at J; junction bases unmatched: 5. Per the germline V gene, CDR1 is MNHEY and CDR2 is SMNVEV (reference sequence). The CDR3 runs 16 residues. CDR3 DNA sequence: TGTGCCAGCAGTTTATCGGCGGGACAGGGGTTTTCACCCCTCCACTTT. It encodes CASSLSAGQGFSPLHF.

CDR3 nucleotides: TGTGCCAGCAGCCATACCGGGACACTAAGCTCCTACAATGAGCAGTTCTTC. Amino acids: CASSHTGTLSSYNEQFF. The chain recombines TRBV14 with TRBJ2-1; possibly TRBD1 for D (6 bases). The V gene lost 3 bases and the J gene lost 0 bases, with 15 bases spanning the gap. Germline values: CDR1 SGHDN, CDR2 FVKESK. The length of the CDR3 is 17 residues.

The chain employs TRBV5-1 and TRBJ1-4; the D is unclear. Trimming took 2 bases from V and 3 from J, leaving 11 bases between them. CDR3 length equals 15 residues. Germline V gene sequence: CDR1 SGHRS, CDR2 YFSETQ. The CDR3 DNA reads as TGCGCCAGCAGCTTAAACAGTGCCCCTAATGAAAAACTGTTTTTT. Its translation is CASSLNSAPNEKLFF. Combining the CDR3 with reference TRBV5-1 and TRBJ1-4 gives the whole variable domain KAGVTQTPRYLIKTRGQQVTLSCSPISGHRSVSWYQQTPGQGLQFLFEYFSETQRNKGNFPGRFSGRQFSNSRSEMNVSTLELGDSALYLCASSLNSAPNEKLFFGSGTQLSVL.

The J gene is TRBJ1-4, the V gene TRBV5-6, with unresolved D. The germline V gene encodes CDR1 SGHDT and CDR2 YYEEEE. The CDR3 contains 14 residues. The V and J ends lost 3 bases and 4 bases respectively, with 10 bases between them. The CDR3 loop is CASSSAGYNEKLFF. The CDR3 DNA sequence: TGTGCCAGCAGCTCCGCGGGCTATAATGAAAAACTGTTTTTT.

The CDR3 DNA sequence: TGTGCCAGCAGTTTGGGGCTGAACTCTGGAAACACCATATATTTT. Encoded protein: CASSLGLNSGNTIYF. V usage is TRBV6-2 or TRBV6-3 and J usage is TRBJ1-3; TRBD1 might be the D (5 bases). The length of the CDR3 is 15 residues. Germline V gives CDR1 MNHEY, CDR2 SVGEGT. V lost 4 bases and J lost 0, with 10 bases in between.

The chain joins TRBV19 to TRBJ1-6; D is ambiguous. This CDR3 region has 18 residues. Per germline, CDR1 LNHDA and CDR2 SQIVND (reference sequence). V was cut by 1 base and J by 9 bases, with 22 bases left in between. In DNA form, the CDR3 reads TGTGCCAGTAGTATAGTCGTGGGAGGGAGTGCGGGAATTTCACCCCTCCACTTT. This encodes CASSIVVGGSAGISPLHF.

The rearrangement links TRBV30 to TRBJ1-3; 7 bases map to TRBD1. The CDR3 length is 12 residues. V dropped 8 bases and J dropped 2; count of bases not matched to a gene: 3. The germline V gene has CDR1 GTSNPN and CDR2 SVGIG (reference sequence). The CDR3 nucleotides are TGTGCCAGAAGGGGGCCTGGAAACACCATATATTTT. The encoded protein is CARRGPGNTIYF.

This chain links TRBV9 with TRBJ1-1; unclear D gene. CDR3 length equals 14 residues. Germline values: CDR1 SGDLS, CDR2 YYNGEE. V lost 0 bases, J lost 1 base, and 7 bases lay in between. As DNA, the CDR3 is TGTGCCAGCAGCGTAGTGGAGACGAACACTGAAGCTTTCTTT. This codes for CASSVVETNTEAFF.

The chain joins TRBV30 to TRBJ2-3, with 10 bases matching TRBD2. This CDR3 spans 16 amino acids. Germline CDR1 is GTSNPN and CDR2 is SVGIG (reference sequence). V lost 0 bases to trimming and J lost 3 bases; unmatched junction nucleotides: 6. In DNA, the CDR3 is TGTGCCTGGAGTGTTCGACTAGCGGGTGTAACAGATACGCAGTATTTT. Its translation: CAWSVRLAGVTDTQYF.